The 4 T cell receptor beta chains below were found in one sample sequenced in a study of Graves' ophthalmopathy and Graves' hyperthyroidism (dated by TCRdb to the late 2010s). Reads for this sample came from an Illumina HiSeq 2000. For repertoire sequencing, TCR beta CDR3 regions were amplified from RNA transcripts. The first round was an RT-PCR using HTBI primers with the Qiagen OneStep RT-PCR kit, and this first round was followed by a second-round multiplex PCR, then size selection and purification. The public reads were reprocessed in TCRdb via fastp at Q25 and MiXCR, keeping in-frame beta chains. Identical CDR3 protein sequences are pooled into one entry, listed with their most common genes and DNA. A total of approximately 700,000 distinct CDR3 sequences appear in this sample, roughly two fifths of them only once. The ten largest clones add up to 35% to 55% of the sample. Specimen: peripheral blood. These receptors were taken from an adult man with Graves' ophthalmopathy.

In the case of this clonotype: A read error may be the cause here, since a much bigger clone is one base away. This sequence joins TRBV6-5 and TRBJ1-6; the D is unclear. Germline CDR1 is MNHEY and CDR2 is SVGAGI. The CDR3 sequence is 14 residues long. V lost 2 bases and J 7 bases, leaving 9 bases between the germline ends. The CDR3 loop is CASSYDGGNSPLHF. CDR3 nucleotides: TGTGCCAGCAGTTACGACGGCGGGAATTCACCCCTCCACTTT.

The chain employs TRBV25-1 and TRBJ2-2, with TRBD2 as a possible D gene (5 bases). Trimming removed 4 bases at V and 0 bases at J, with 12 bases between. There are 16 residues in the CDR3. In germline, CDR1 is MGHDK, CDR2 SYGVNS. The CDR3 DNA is TGTGCCAGCAGTGCTAGACCCGGGACGAACACCGGGGAGCTGTTTTTT. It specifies CASSARPGTNTGELFF.

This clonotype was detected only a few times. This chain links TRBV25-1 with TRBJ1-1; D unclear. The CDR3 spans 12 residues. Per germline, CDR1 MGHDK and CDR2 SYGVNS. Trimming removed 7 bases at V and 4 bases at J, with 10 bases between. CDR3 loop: CASNLGSTEAFF. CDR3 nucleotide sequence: TGTGCCAGCAACCTCGGGAGCACTGAAGCTTTCTTT.

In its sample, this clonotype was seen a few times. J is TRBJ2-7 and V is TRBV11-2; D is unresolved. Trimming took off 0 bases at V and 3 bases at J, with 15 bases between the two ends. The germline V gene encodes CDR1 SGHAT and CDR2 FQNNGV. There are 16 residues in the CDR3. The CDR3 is CASSLEGQVPIYEQYF. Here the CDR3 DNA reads TGTGCCAGCAGCTTAGAAGGGCAGGTACCTATCTACGAGCAGTACTTC.